Shown below are 12 T cell receptor beta chains from a single sample sequenced in a study of Graves' ophthalmopathy and Graves' hyperthyroidism. Beta-chain TCR CDR3 regions were amplified from RNA transcripts. HTBI-primed RT-PCR formed the first round, and a multiplex PCR formed the second. MiXCR, applied by TCRdb to the multiplex PCR reads, yields one record per CDR3 protein. In the table there are about 370,000 distinct CDR3 sequences, 17% of which are singletons. Sequenced input: peripheral blood. These receptors all stem from an adult woman with stable Graves' hyperthyroidism.

The table lists this clonotype with a few counts. The rearrangement links TRBV7-8 to TRBJ1-1; D possibly corresponds to TRBD1 (6 bases). Germline lookup yields CDR1 SGHVS and CDR2 FQNEAQ. The CDR3 covers 15 residues. The V end was cut by 0 bases, the J end by 4 bases, with 12 bases between. This chain's CDR3 is CASSLAGAGATEAFF. DNA of the CDR3: TGTGCCAGCAGCTTAGCGGGGGCAGGGGCCACTGAAGCTTTCTTT. The full variable domain, rest sourced from reference TRBV7-8 and TRBJ1-1, is GAGVSQSPRYKVAKRGQDVALRCDPISGHVSLFWYQQALGQGPEFLTYFQNEAQLDKSGLPSDRFFAERPEGSVSTLKIQRTQQEDSAVYLCASSLAGAGATEAFFGQGTRLTVV.

This clonotype was seen ten or more times. J is TRBJ2-2 and V is TRBV6-5, with 9 bases fitting TRBD1. Trimming removed 6 bases from V and 6 bases from J; junction bases left unmatched: 8. There are 15 residues in the CDR3. From germline, CDR1 is MNHEY and CDR2 SVGAGI. The CDR3 DNA is TGTGCCAGCAGAACCACAGGGGGCGTCCCCGGGGAGCTGTTTTTT. Its protein is CASRTTGGVPGELFF.

Comment on this clonotype: A junction boundary mismatches the germline segment, possibly from a read error. The genes are TRBV4-2 and TRBJ2-7; TRBD2 agrees at 8 bases. The CDR3 consists of 18 residues. Germline loops: CDR1 LGHNA, CDR2 YNFKEQ. The CDR3 DNA reads TGTGCCAGCAGCCAAGATCGTGATCGGGAGGGCCTCCTCTACGATCAGTACTTC. It specifies CASSQDRDREGLLYDQYF.

This clonotype came up once. The J gene is TRBJ1-1, the V gene TRBV6-2 or TRBV6-3; D remains unclear. Trimming took 2 bases from V and 6 from J, leaving 7 bases between them. The length of the CDR3 is 12 residues. The V gene's germline CDR1 is MNHEY and CDR2 SVGEGT. The DNA of the CDR3 is TGTGCCAGCAGTTACCTTGCCTCTGAAGCTTTCTTT. Amino acids: CASSYLASEAFF.

This clonotype was seen repeatedly, ten times or more. The chain employs TRBV19 and TRBJ2-7; 9 bases are a match to TRBD1. There are 13 residues in the CDR3. With V trimmed by 5 bases and J by 5 bases, 4 bases remained unmatched. CDR1 is LNHDA, CDR2 SQIVND, per germline (reference sequence). DNA for the CDR3: TGTGCCAGTAGTTGGACAGGGGCGGACGAGCAGTACTTC. This translates into CASSWTGADEQYF.

The sample holds many counts of this clonotype. J is TRBJ2-5 and V is TRBV12-3 or TRBV12-4, with TRBD2 identical over 11 bases. Losses at the gene ends were 6 bases for V and 3 bases for J; bases not matched to a gene: 3. The CDR3 loop spans 14 amino acids. The CDR3 DNA is TGTGCCAGCAGCGGGACTAGCGGAGAAGAGACCCAGTACTTC. The encoded protein is CASSGTSGEETQYF.

This clonotype was counted many times. This chain links TRBV7-2 with TRBJ1-1, with TRBD1 matching over 7 bases. V was pared by 0 bases and J by 11 bases, with 9 bases of the junction left unmatched. This CDR3 contains 14 residues. Germline-derived CDR1 and CDR2 are SGHTA and FQGNSA. CDR3 DNA: TGTGCCAGCAGCTTAGCCCCGGACAGGTCGGGGGCTTTCTTT. Protein: CASSLAPDRSGAFF.

This clonotype was picked up many times. CDR3 sequence: CAIAQYGNQPQHF. CDR3 sequence (DNA): TGTGCCATCGCACAGTATGGCAATCAGCCCCAGCATTTT. The rearrangement joins TRBV10-3 to TRBJ1-5, with unresolved D. This CDR3 comprises 13 residues. The V end lost 8 bases, the J end lost 2 bases, and 10 bases lay between the germline ends. CDR1 is ENHRY, CDR2 SYGVKD, per germline.

This clonotype was detected ten times or more. V is TRBV6-5 and J is TRBJ2-7, with D perhaps matching TRBD1 (6 bases). The germline V gene encodes CDR1 MNHEY and CDR2 SVGAGI. Trimming took 6 bases from V and 2 from J, leaving 14 bases between them. The CDR3 consists of 14 residues. In DNA, the CDR3 is TGTGCCAGCAGACCGGGACAAGATGCCTACGAGCAGTACTTC. Translated: CASRPGQDAYEQYF.

This clonotype was seen more than once but under ten times. This rearrangement joins TRBV7-2 to TRBJ2-3; D might be TRBD2 (6 bases). The length of the CDR3 is 14 residues. Per the germline V gene, CDR1 is SGHTA and CDR2 is FQGNSA. Trimming left V 6 bases short and J 6 bases short, with 16 bases between. CDR3 coding DNA: TGTGCCAGCAGAACAGGCCGGGAGTCTGATACGCAGTATTTT. This translates into CASRTGRESDTQYF.

This clonotype was seen ten or more times. The V call is TRBV2, the J call TRBJ2-5; tentative D call: TRBD1 (6 bases). The CDR3 length is 13 residues. V was trimmed by 7 bases and J by 1 base, leaving 10 bases between them. Looked up from germline, CDR1 is SNHLY and CDR2 is FYNNEI. CDR3 amino acids: CASNRGGQETQYF. The DNA of the CDR3 is TGTGCCAGCAATAGAGGGGGCCAAGAGACCCAGTACTTC.

This clonotype was counted many times. The genes are TRBV4-1 and TRBJ1-3; 8 positions match TRBD1. Trimming cost V 4 bases and J 4 bases; bases outside gene matches: 12. Germline V gene sequence: CDR1 MGHRA, CDR2 YSYEKL. The CDR3 runs to 17 residues. The CDR3 DNA reads TGCGCCAGCAGCCCAACGAGGACAGGGCTTTCCGGAAACACCATATATTTT. Protein: CASSPTRTGLSGNTIYF.